A selection of T cell receptor beta chains follows, all from one sample in a study of technical replicates of blood from several donors. Sequenced by immunoSEQ multiplex PCR; TCRdb stores in-frame clones only, minus some. Of roughly 70,000 clones in the sample, 95% to 97% were seen once. The sample taken for sequencing was T cells isolated from PBMCs. These receptors all come from a human donor in good health. Each CDR3 is given with its conserved first and last residue. The order of the fields is V gene, J gene, clone size, D gene, CDR3 protein, CDR3 DNA. D genes are given only for firm matches. Size is omitted from some rows. Given values are once, few, many or a class for expanded clones.

v_call: TRBV28
j_call: TRBJ2-3
clone_size: -
d_call: -
cdr3_aa: CASSFLDTQYF
cdr3_nt: TGTGCCAGCAGTTTTCTGGATACGCAGTATTTT

v_call: TRBV5-1
j_call: TRBJ2-1
clone_size: -
d_call: TRBD2
cdr3_aa: CASSIAFGAGESGQFF
cdr3_nt: TGCGCCAGCAGTATTGCCTTTGGTGCGGGAGAATCGGGGCAGTTCTTC

v_call: TRBV28
j_call: TRBJ1-1
clone_size: -
d_call: -
cdr3_aa: CASSRRGTGNTEAFF
cdr3_nt: TGTGCCAGCAGTCGACGGGGGACGGGGAACACTGAAGCTTTCTTT

v_call: TRBV6-5
j_call: TRBJ1-1
clone_size: -
d_call: TRBD1
cdr3_aa: CASIYTGGTEAFF
cdr3_nt: TGTGCCAGCATCTATACAGGGGGTACTGAAGCTTTCTTT

v_call: TRBV9
j_call: TRBJ1-3
clone_size: -
d_call: -
cdr3_aa: CASSKGEQLPSGNTIYF
cdr3_nt: TGTGCCAGCAGCAAGGGAGAACAGTTACCTTCTGGAAACACCATATATTTT

v_call: TRBV4-3
j_call: TRBJ2-2
clone_size: -
d_call: TRBD2
cdr3_aa: CASSQGLAGGTGELFF
cdr3_nt: TGCGCCAGCAGCCAAGGACTAGCGGGAGGTACCGGGGAGCTGTTTTTT

v_call: TRBV6-5
j_call: TRBJ1-1
clone_size: -
d_call: -
cdr3_aa: CASRTQGIAFF
cdr3_nt: TGTGCCAGCAGGACCCAGGGTATAGCTTTCTTT

v_call: TRBV27
j_call: TRBJ1-2
clone_size: -
d_call: TRBD1
cdr3_aa: CASGRDRGGYTF
cdr3_nt: TGTGCCAGCGGCCGGGACAGGGGGGGCTACACCTTC

v_call: TRBV14
j_call: TRBJ2-3
clone_size: -
d_call: TRBD1
cdr3_aa: CASSQMQGAGTQYF
cdr3_nt: TGTGCCAGCAGCCAAATGCAGGGGGCCGGTACGCAGTATTTT

v_call: TRBV4-3
j_call: TRBJ2-3
clone_size: -
d_call: TRBD2
cdr3_aa: CASSLHLTSGRAGGGTDTQYF
cdr3_nt: TGCGCCAGCAGCCTACACCTTACTAGCGGGAGGGCCGGGGGGGGCACAGATACGCAGTATTTT

v_call: TRBV6-5
j_call: TRBJ1-1
clone_size: -
d_call: -
cdr3_aa: CASSAGFTEAFF
cdr3_nt: TGTGCCAGCAGCGCAGGGTTTACTGAAGCTTTCTTT

v_call: TRBV9
j_call: TRBJ2-3
clone_size: -
d_call: TRBD2
cdr3_aa: CASSDLAGASTDTQYF
cdr3_nt: TGTGCCAGCAGCGACCTAGCGGGAGCTAGCACAGATACGCAGTATTTT

v_call: TRBV30
j_call: TRBJ1-2
clone_size: -
d_call: TRBD1
cdr3_aa: CAWIMEIVATGGNGYTF
cdr3_nt: TGTGCCTGGATAATGGAAATAGTCGCGACAGGGGGCAATGGCTACACCTTC

v_call: TRBV4-2
j_call: TRBJ1-4
clone_size: -
d_call: -
cdr3_aa: CASSQAGYDEKLFF
cdr3_nt: TGTGCCAGCAGCCAAGCGGGGTATGATGAAAAACTGTTTTTT

v_call: TRBV2
j_call: TRBJ1-4
clone_size: -
d_call: -
cdr3_aa: CASSGKQAGKLFF
cdr3_nt: TGTGCCAGCAGTGGTAAACAGGCAGGAAAACTGTTTTTT

v_call: TRBV25-1
j_call: TRBJ1-1
clone_size: few
d_call: TRBD1
cdr3_aa: CASRGTGNTEAFF
cdr3_nt: TGTGCCAGCAGGGGGACAGGGAACACTGAAGCTTTCTTT

v_call: TRBV29-1
j_call: TRBJ2-7
clone_size: -
d_call: TRBD1
cdr3_aa: CSGQGAYEQYF
cdr3_nt: TGCAGCGGACAGGGGGCTTACGAGCAGTACTTC

v_call: TRBV30
j_call: TRBJ2-7
clone_size: -
d_call: -
cdr3_aa: CAYPTGLEQYF
cdr3_nt: TGTGCCTACCCCACGGGTTTAGAGCAGTACTTC

v_call: TRBV28
j_call: TRBJ1-2
clone_size: -
d_call: -
cdr3_aa: CASNDGAGVDEGYTF
cdr3_nt: TGTGCCAGCAATGATGGAGCAGGGGTAGATGAGGGCTACACCTTC

v_call: TRBV5-6
j_call: TRBJ2-7
clone_size: -
d_call: TRBD2
cdr3_aa: CASSLAGVKYEQYF
cdr3_nt: TGTGCCAGCAGCCTAGCGGGAGTTAAGTACGAGCAGTACTTC

v_call: TRBV7-9
j_call: TRBJ2-7
clone_size: -
d_call: TRBD1
cdr3_aa: CASSWTPGQGLGEQYF
cdr3_nt: TGTGCCAGCAGCTGGACTCCGGGACAGGGCTTGGGCGAGCAGTACTTC

v_call: TRBV19
j_call: TRBJ2-7
clone_size: -
d_call: TRBD1
cdr3_aa: CASRLDRGYEQYF
cdr3_nt: TGTGCCAGTAGGTTGGACAGGGGATACGAGCAGTACTTC

v_call: TRBV6-1
j_call: TRBJ1-1
clone_size: -
d_call: -
cdr3_aa: CASITGYTEAFF
cdr3_nt: TGTGCCAGCATAACAGGGTACACTGAAGCTTTCTTT

v_call: TRBV29-1
j_call: TRBJ2-1
clone_size: once
d_call: TRBD2
cdr3_aa: CSVWTSGRGEQFF
cdr3_nt: TGCAGCGTCTGGACTAGCGGGAGAGGTGAGCAGTTCTTC

v_call: TRBV2
j_call: TRBJ2-2
clone_size: -
d_call: -
cdr3_aa: CATKGFLAPGELFF
cdr3_nt: TGTGCCACCAAAGGGTTTCTAGCGCCCGGGGAGCTGTTTTTT

v_call: TRBV7-2
j_call: TRBJ1-2
clone_size: -
d_call: -
cdr3_aa: CASSLRINYGYTF
cdr3_nt: TGTGCCAGCAGCCTGAGGATAAACTATGGCTACACCTTC

v_call: TRBV4-1
j_call: TRBJ2-3
clone_size: -
d_call: TRBD2
cdr3_aa: CASSQEEREITDTQYF
cdr3_nt: TGCGCCAGCAGCCAAGAGGAGCGGGAGATCACAGATACGCAGTATTTT

v_call: TRBV18
j_call: TRBJ1-5
clone_size: -
d_call: -
cdr3_aa: CASSLKGPGEGNQPQHF
cdr3_nt: TGTGCCAGCTCCTTAAAGGGTCCCGGGGAAGGCAATCAGCCCCAGCATTTT

v_call: TRBV2
j_call: TRBJ2-2
clone_size: -
d_call: TRBD1
cdr3_aa: CASRGTAGGELFF
cdr3_nt: TGTGCCAGCAGAGGGACAGCCGGCGGGGAGCTGTTTTTT

v_call: TRBV6-5
j_call: TRBJ2-7
clone_size: -
d_call: -
cdr3_aa: CASRSDTEYEQYF
cdr3_nt: TGTGCCAGCAGGTCGGACACTGAATACGAGCAGTACTTC

v_call: TRBV13
j_call: TRBJ2-3
clone_size: -
d_call: -
cdr3_aa: CASSLRGSTDTQYF
cdr3_nt: TGTGCCAGCAGCTTACGCGGAAGTACTGATACGCAGTATTTT

v_call: TRBV6-5
j_call: TRBJ2-3
clone_size: -
d_call: -
cdr3_aa: CASKVSGATDTQYF
cdr3_nt: TGTGCCAGCAAGGTATCAGGGGCCACAGATACGCAGTATTTT

v_call: TRBV7-3
j_call: TRBJ2-2
clone_size: -
d_call: -
cdr3_aa: CASSLTGGTGELFF
cdr3_nt: TGTGCCAGCAGCTTAACAGGGGGCACCGGGGAGCTGTTTTTT

v_call: TRBV11-3
j_call: TRBJ2-1
clone_size: -
d_call: TRBD2
cdr3_aa: CASSPGTSGYNEQFF
cdr3_nt: TGTGCCAGCAGCCCCGGGACTAGCGGCTACAATGAGCAGTTCTTC

v_call: TRBV6-5
j_call: TRBJ2-1
clone_size: -
d_call: -
cdr3_aa: CASSSTSEQFF
cdr3_nt: TGTGCCAGCAGCTCAACTAGTGAGCAGTTCTTC

v_call: TRBV7-2
j_call: TRBJ2-7
clone_size: -
d_call: -
cdr3_aa: CASSIIAYSPSYEQYF
cdr3_nt: TGTGCCAGCAGCATAATTGCCTATAGCCCTTCCTACGAGCAGTACTTC

v_call: TRBV19
j_call: TRBJ2-7
clone_size: -
d_call: TRBD1
cdr3_aa: CASKGQGSYEQYF
cdr3_nt: TGTGCCAGTAAGGGACAGGGATCCTACGAGCAGTACTTC

v_call: TRBV7-2
j_call: TRBJ1-5
clone_size: -
d_call: TRBD1
cdr3_aa: CASSPRGRMNQPQHF
cdr3_nt: TGTGCCAGCAGTCCCAGGGGGCGCATGAATCAGCCCCAGCATTTT

v_call: TRBV7-9
j_call: TRBJ2-2
clone_size: -
d_call: TRBD2
cdr3_aa: CASSLSLAGGYTGELFF
cdr3_nt: TGTGCCAGCAGTTTATCACTAGCGGGAGGTTACACCGGGGAGCTGTTTTTT

v_call: TRBV29-1
j_call: TRBJ1-2
clone_size: -
d_call: TRBD1
cdr3_aa: CSVGTGDYGYTF
cdr3_nt: TGCAGCGTCGGGACAGGGGACTATGGCTACACCTTC

v_call: TRBV2
j_call: TRBJ2-5
clone_size: -
d_call: -
cdr3_aa: CASKRERGETQYF
cdr3_nt: TGTGCCAGCAAGAGAGAGAGAGGGGAGACCCAGTACTTC

v_call: TRBV6-5
j_call: TRBJ2-7
clone_size: once
d_call: TRBD2
cdr3_aa: CASRTSGMNYEQYF
cdr3_nt: TGTGCCAGCAGGACTAGCGGGATGAACTACGAGCAGTACTTC

v_call: TRBV15
j_call: TRBJ1-5
clone_size: -
d_call: -
cdr3_aa: CATSRDFSRSNQPQHF
cdr3_nt: TGTGCCACCAGCAGAGATTTTAGTAGAAGCAATCAGCCCCAGCATTTT